Presented here are 8 T cell receptor beta chains from one specimen sequenced in a study of T cell responses to AZD1222 COVID-19 vaccine. Using immunoSEQ multiplex PCR, the repertoire was profiled, and TCRdb retains in-frame clones only, with some absent. The data contain some 92,000 clones, about 90% of them singletons. The material sequenced was peripheral blood, taken on day 0 of MenACWY control vaccination. The receptors here all came from an adult in good health.

J is TRBJ2-7 and V is TRBV28; D tentatively reads TRBD1 or TRBD2 (5 bases each). The CDR3 consists of 13 residues. Trimming shortened V by 5 bases and J by 7 bases, and 15 bases separated the two germline ends. Per germline, CDR1 MDHEN and CDR2 SYDVKM. The chain's CDR3 is CASSPGPLREQYF. CDR3 sequence (DNA): TGTGCCAGCAGTCCGGGACCTCTAAGGGAGCAGTACTTC. The full variable domain, completed using reference TRBV28 and TRBJ2-7, is DVKVTQSSRYLVKRTGEKVFLECVQDMDHENMFWYRQDPGLGLRLIYFSYDVKMKEKGDIPEGYSVSREKKERFSLILESASTNQTSMYLCASSPGPLREQYFGPGTRLTVT.

The count of this clone is one. This sequence joins TRBV6-5 and TRBJ2-2; 9 bases align to TRBD1. Germline V gene lookup returns CDR1 MNHEY and CDR2 SVGAGI. This CDR3 contains 14 residues. V trimming: 5 bases; J trimming: 4 bases; junction bases outside the gene matches: 2. The CDR3 region is CASSRDRATGELFF. The CDR3 nucleotides are TGTGCCAGCAGTAGGGACAGGGCCACCGGGGAGCTGTTTTTT.

This rearrangement joins TRBV3-1 (or the pseudogene TRBV3-2) to TRBJ1-5; no reliable D call. CDR1 is LGHDT and CDR2 is YNNKEL in the germline V gene (reference sequence). The CDR3 contains 14 residues. V lost 0 bases, J lost 6 bases, and 9 bases lay in between. The CDR3 region has the DNA TGTGCCAGCAGCCAAGAGGGGATCGGTCAGCCCCAGCATTTT. Amino acids: CASSQEGIGQPQHF.

The chain carries TRBV19 and TRBJ1-5; perhaps TRBD1 as D (6 bases). This CDR3 comprises 15 residues. In germline, CDR1 is LNHDA, CDR2 SQIVND (reference sequence). V lost 7 bases and J 3 bases, leaving 16 bases between the germline ends. Written as DNA, the CDR3 is TGTGCCAGTATCGGGGGCCAGGTAATCAATCAGCCCCAGCATTTT. This gives the protein CASIGGQVINQPQHF.

This clone was counted only a few times. The chain carries TRBV15 and TRBJ2-7; D is perhaps TRBD1 (6 bases). This CDR3 region has 15 residues. Deletions cut 5 bases from V and 1 base from J, with 15 bases between. The germline gives CDR1 LNHNV, CDR2 YYDKDF (reference sequence). CDR3 residues: CATSLTPDSSYEQYF. CDR3 nucleotide sequence: TGTGCCACCAGCCTTACGCCGGACAGTTCCTACGAGCAGTACTTC.

This clone was seen a single time. V and J are TRBV6-1 and TRBJ2-3, with D possibly being TRBD1 or TRBD2 (5 bases each). Trimming left V 2 bases short and J 0 bases short, with 9 bases between. CDR3 length equals 15 residues. Germline loops: CDR1 MNHNS, CDR2 SASEGT. The CDR3 sequence: CASSEKGPSTDTQYF. Written as DNA, the CDR3 is TGTGCCAGCAGTGAAAAGGGACCCAGCACAGATACGCAGTATTTT.

The chain uses TRBV5-4 and TRBJ2-3, with 15 bases fitting TRBD2. This CDR3 comprises 20 residues. Germline V lookup: CDR1 SGHNT, CDR2 YYREEE (reference sequence). Losses at the gene ends were 4 bases for V and 0 bases for J; bases not matched to a gene: 12. CDR3 DNA: TGTGCCAGCAGCCTTGGGGGACTAGCGGGGGGCTTTCCTAGCACAGATACGCAGTATTTT. This translates into CASSLGGLAGGFPSTDTQYF.

CDR3 loop: CASSPSLANYGYTF. The CDR3 nucleotides read TGTGCCAGCAGCCCGTCACTAGCTAACTATGGCTACACCTTC. J is TRBJ1-2 and V is TRBV7-9; D is undetermined. The CDR3 length is 14 residues. The ends were cut back, 5 bases at V and 0 bases at J, with 10 bases in the middle. Germline CDR1 reads SEHNR; CDR2 reads FQNEAQ (reference sequence). Based on the CDR3 plus reference TRBV7-9 and TRBJ1-2, the full variable domain is DTGVSQNPRHKITKRGQNVTFRCDPISEHNRLYWYRQTLGQGPEFLTYFQNEAQLEKSRLLSDRFSAERPKGSFSTLEIQRTEQGDSAMYLCASSPSLANYGYTFGSGTRLTVV.